The next 32 T cell receptor beta chains were all read from a single sample in a study of blood T cell repertoires in COVID-19. Assay: immunoSEQ multiplex PCR; the TCRdb copy retains only in-frame clones and omits some. The data show 13,000 or so clones, with around 74% seen just once and around two fifths held by the top ten. Sequenced material: peripheral blood. These receptors all come from an elderly woman with acute or convalescent COVID-19.

Notes on this clone: Germline is not matched at one junction end, which may reflect a read error. The J gene is TRBJ2-7, the V gene TRBV2, with D possibly TRBD1 on 5 matching bases. The CDR3 is 11 residues long. The germline CDR1 and CDR2 sequences are SNHLY and FYNNEI. The CDR3 DNA sequence: TGTGCCAGCAGTGTAGAATCAGGGATGAGCTTC. It yields the protein CASSVESGMSF.

V gene TRBV9 combines with J gene TRBJ2-3; 9 bases are a match to TRBD2. CDR1 and CDR2 from the germline V gene are SGDLS and YYNGEE. The CDR3 sequence is 14 residues long. With 7 bases clipped from V and 2 bases from J, the junction kept 5 bases outside the gene matches. The CDR3 protein is CASSIAGDTDTQYF. Written as DNA, the CDR3 is TGTGCCAGCTCGATAGCGGGGGACACAGATACGCAGTATTTT.

The V gene is TRBV28, the J gene TRBJ2-4; 8 nucleotides line up with TRBD1. The CDR3 spans 14 residues. Germline-derived CDR1 and CDR2 are MDHEN and SYDVKM. Trimming at V came to 4 bases and at J to 3 bases, leaving 2 bases not matched to a gene. In DNA, the CDR3 is TGTGCCAGCAGTTCAGGGGGCGGCAAAAACATTCAGTACTTC. Its translation is CASSSGGGKNIQYF.

The rearrangement links TRBV5-5 to TRBJ1-3; D is uncertain. Trimming pared 0 bases from V and 1 base from J, leaving 8 bases between. CDR3 length equals 15 residues. Germline values: CDR1 SGHKS, CDR2 YYEKEE (reference sequence). CDR3 sequence reads: CASSLAQLSGNTIYF. The CDR3 DNA reads as TGTGCCAGCAGCTTGGCCCAATTGTCTGGAAACACCATATATTTT. Filled out from reference TRBV5-5 and TRBJ1-3, the complete variable domain reads DAGVTQSPTHLIKTRGQQVTLRCSPISGHKSVSWYQQVLGQGPQFIFQYYEKEERGRGNFPDRFSARQFPNYSSELNVNALLLGDSALYLCASSLAQLSGNTIYFGEGSWLTVV.

DNA of the CDR3: TGTGCCAGCAGCTTTGACAGGCAGAACTATGGCTACACCTTC. Residues: CASSFDRQNYGYTF. The gene calls are TRBV6-5 and TRBJ1-2, with TRBD1 as a possible D gene (6 bases). Germline V lookup: CDR1 MNHEY, CDR2 SVGAGI. The V gene lost 6 bases and the J gene lost 2 bases, with 13 bases spanning the gap. The CDR3 contains 14 residues.

The V and J genes are TRBV7-2 and TRBJ1-5, with 8 nucleotides matching TRBD1. The CDR3 has 16 amino acids. Per germline, CDR1 SGHTA and CDR2 FQGNSA. V shed 5 bases and J 1 base; nucleotides not matched to a gene: 7. DNA for the CDR3: TGTGCCAGCAGCCTGCAGGGGGCATCGAGCAATCAGCCCCAGCATTTT. Its translation: CASSLQGASSNQPQHF.

The rearrangement links TRBV4-2 to TRBJ2-5, with 16 bases aligning to TRBD2. The V and J ends lost 3 bases and 1 base, in that order; junction bases with no gene match: 5. Germline V CDR1 and CDR2: LGHNA, YNFKEQ. The CDR3 spans 18 residues. CDR3 DNA sequence: TGTGCCAGCAGCCAGGGACTAGCGGGGGGGAAAATCCAAGAGACCCAGTACTTC. As protein: CASSQGLAGGKIQETQYF.

Worth noting for this clone: One end of the junction fails to match germline, which may point to a read error. The rearrangement uses TRBV3-1 (or the pseudogene TRBV3-2) and TRBJ1-2, with D uncertain. This CDR3 region has 8 residues. CDR1 is LGHDT and CDR2 is YNNKEL in the germline V gene (reference sequence). This CDR3 reads CASDMPGF. CDR3 in DNA: TGTGCCAGCGACATGCCTGGCTTC.

V is TRBV14 and J is TRBJ1-2, with D hard to call. Germline assignment: CDR1 SGHDN and CDR2 FVKESK. The V gene lost 0 bases and the J gene lost 7 bases, with 12 bases spanning the gap. CDR3 length: 14 residues. CDR3 DNA: TGTGCCAGCAGCCAAGACTGGCCAGGTAGTGGCTACACCTTC. Its translation is CASSQDWPGSGYTF.

This chain joins TRBV10-2 and TRBJ1-6, with D possibly being TRBD1 (5 bases). The CDR3 has 15 amino acids. V gave up 0 bases and J gave up 13 bases, with 16 bases separating them. The germline V gene encodes CDR1 WSHSY and CDR2 SAAADI. The CDR3 here is CASSESGAGIRPLHF. Written as DNA, the CDR3 is TGCGCCAGCAGTGAGTCTGGGGCAGGAATTCGGCCCCTCCACTTT.

This rearrangement joins TRBV18 to TRBJ1-3; tentatively, D is TRBD1 (6 bases). CDR3 length equals 17 residues. V was trimmed by 3 bases and J by 0 bases, leaving 15 bases between them. The germline V gene encodes CDR1 KGHSH and CDR2 LQKENI. As DNA, the CDR3 is TGTGCCAGCTCACCGCGTCTTTCAGGGGACTCTGGAAACACCATATATTTT. Encoded protein: CASSPRLSGDSGNTIYF. The full variable domain, in which reference TRBV18 and TRBJ1-3 provide the parts outside the CDR3, is NAGVMQNPRHLVRRRGQEARLRCSPMKGHSHVYWYRQLPEEGLKFMVYLQKENIIDESGMPKERFSAEFPKEGPSILRIQQVVRGDSAAYFCASSPRLSGDSGNTIYFGEGSWLTVV.

The rearrangement uses TRBV30 and TRBJ2-1; TRBD2 is a possible D gene (7 bases). Trimming removed 0 bases from V and 0 bases from J, with 12 bases in between. This CDR3 comprises 16 residues. Germline CDR1 GTSNPN, CDR2 SVGIG (reference sequence). Here the CDR3 DNA reads TGTGCCTGGAGTGTCGGGGGGCAGAGCTCCTACAATGAGCAGTTCTTC. It is translated as CAWSVGGQSSYNEQFF.

The chain combines TRBV12-3 or TRBV12-4 with TRBJ1-2; D possibly corresponds to TRBD1 (5 bases). The CDR3 extends over 11 amino acids. With 5 bases removed from V and 5 bases from J, the gap between germline ends came to 6 bases. The DNA for the CDR3 is TGTGCCAGCAGTGACAGATATGGCTACACCTTC. It encodes CASSDRYGYTF.

The rearrangement joins TRBV28 to TRBJ1-5; D is possibly TRBD1 (5 bases). Germline assignment: CDR1 MDHEN and CDR2 SYDVKM. The CDR3 covers 15 residues. Between the trimmed V and J ends, which lost 4 bases and 1 base, there was a span of 11 bases. The CDR3 sequence: CASSYTGGSNQPQHF. CDR3 nucleotides: TGTGCCAGCAGTTATACAGGCGGCAGCAATCAGCCCCAGCATTTT. Based on the CDR3 plus reference TRBV28 and TRBJ1-5, the full variable domain is DVKVTQSSRYLVKRTGEKVFLECVQDMDHENMFWYRQDPGLGLRLIYFSYDVKMKEKGDIPEGYSVSREKKERFSLILESASTNQTSMYLCASSYTGGSNQPQHFGDGTRLSIL.

This chain joins TRBV7-2 and TRBJ2-1, with 10 bases matching TRBD2. CDR3 length: 15 amino acids. Germline CDR1 SGHTA, CDR2 FQGNSA. J was trimmed by 7 bases and V by 5 bases; bases with no gene match: 8. The CDR3 region is CASSLFSSGGNEQFF. CDR3 bases: TGTGCCAGCAGCCTCTTTTCTAGCGGGGGTAATGAGCAGTTCTTC.

This rearrangement joins TRBV2 to TRBJ2-5; TRBD2 aligns across 9 bases. The junction had 8 bases not matched to a gene; V was cut back by 4 bases and J by 5 bases. The CDR3 totals 15 residues. Germline lookup yields CDR1 SNHLY and CDR2 FYNNEI. CDR3 bases: TGTGCCAGCAGTGGCGGAGCGGGGGGTGGGGAGACCCAGTACTTC. Its translation is CASSGGAGGGETQYF.

The genes are TRBV11-2 and TRBJ1-1; 9 bases map to TRBD1. Trimming took 5 bases from V and 1 from J; bases not matched to a gene: 8. Germline assignment: CDR1 SGHAT and CDR2 FQNNGV. This CDR3 has 16 residues. CDR3 in amino acids: CASSGLLGQGNTEAFF. The CDR3 nucleotides read TGTGCCAGCAGCGGCCTCTTGGGACAGGGGAACACTGAAGCTTTCTTT.

This chain joins TRBV5-4 and TRBJ2-1; the match to TRBD1 covers 7 bases. Per the germline V gene, CDR1 is SGHNT and CDR2 is YYREEE (reference sequence). This CDR3 is 16 amino acids long. With 0 bases clipped from V and 7 bases from J, the junction kept 10 bases outside the gene matches. CDR3 nucleotides: TGTGCCAGCAGCTTGGCCAGACAGGGTCTGGGGAATGAGCAGTTCTTC. This translates into CASSLARQGLGNEQFF.

This rearrangement joins TRBV7-2 to TRBJ2-5, with 8 nucleotides matching TRBD2. Germline CDR1 SGHTA, CDR2 FQGNSA. This CDR3 has 16 amino acids. The V gene end was trimmed by 5 bases and the J gene end by 10 bases; junction bases not matched to a gene: 18. DNA of the CDR3: TGTGCCAGCAGCCCTAGAACGGCGGGGGCAGCGGGGGACCAGTACTTC. Its protein is CASSPRTAGAAGDQYF.

CDR3 sequence (DNA): TGTGCCAGCAGCTTGGAACCACAGGTGAACACTGAAGCTTTCTTT. Amino acid sequence: CASSLEPQVNTEAFF. V and J are TRBV7-9 and TRBJ1-1, with D perhaps TRBD1 (5 bases). Trimming stripped 3 bases from V and 0 bases from J, with 11 bases between. This CDR3 is 15 amino acids long. From germline, CDR1 is SEHNR and CDR2 FQNEAQ (reference sequence).

The rearrangement links TRBV4-2 to TRBJ2-7; 11 bases align to TRBD2. The CDR3 runs to 15 residues. The J segment lost 6 bases and the V segment lost 3 bases, leaving 7 bases of the junction unmatched. The germline CDR1 and CDR2 sequences are LGHNA and YNFKEQ. The DNA of the CDR3 is TGTGCCAGCAGCCAGGATAGCGGGGGGGCGAGCGAGCAGTACTTC. The encoded protein is CASSQDSGGASEQYF.

V usage is TRBV2 and J usage is TRBJ2-7, with D possibly being TRBD1 (6 bases). The CDR3 covers 14 residues. Germline CDR1 is SNHLY and CDR2 is FYNNEI. V lost 6 bases to trimming and J lost 2 bases, with 14 bases between them. The CDR3: CASRENRDTYEQYF. Written as DNA, the CDR3 is TGTGCCAGCAGAGAAAACCGGGACACCTACGAGCAGTACTTC. Together with reference TRBV2 and TRBJ2-7, the CDR3 gives the full variable domain: EPEVTQTPSHQVTQMGQEVILRCVPISNHLYFYWYRQILGQKVEFLVSFYNNEISEKSEIFDDQFSVERPDGSNFTLKIRSTKLEDSAMYFCASRENRDTYEQYFGPGTRLTVT.

By sample share, this clone is medium-sized. The chain uses TRBV29-1 and TRBJ2-1; D possibly corresponds to TRBD2 (5 bases). Germline CDR1 and CDR2: SQVTM and ANQGSEA. The V end lost 4 bases, the J end lost 4 bases, and 11 bases lay between the germline ends. The CDR3 is made up of 13 amino acids. CDR3: CSVVRLAYNEQFF. The CDR3 DNA sequence: TGCAGCGTTGTCCGTCTAGCTTACAATGAGCAGTTCTTC.

J is TRBJ1-2 and V is TRBV3-1 (or the pseudogene TRBV3-2); TRBD1 matches 8 bases. CDR1 is LGHDT and CDR2 is YNNKEL in the germline V gene (reference sequence). The CDR3 extends over 14 amino acids. This CDR3 is CTVDRGVPTYGYTF. For the CDR3, the DNA is TGTACCGTAGACAGGGGCGTACCCACGTATGGCTACACCTTC.

In this sample, this clone turned up a few times. This sequence joins TRBV5-5 and TRBJ2-7, with 10 bases identical to TRBD1. The CDR3 has 14 amino acids. The J segment lost 3 bases and the V segment lost 4 bases, leaving 4 bases of the junction unmatched. The germline CDR1 and CDR2 sequences are SGHKS and YYEKEE (reference sequence). In nucleotides, the CDR3 is TGTGCCAGCAGCCCGAGGACAGGGGGCTACGAGCAGTACTTC. Protein: CASSPRTGGYEQYF.

The chain recombines TRBV6-2 or TRBV6-3 with TRBJ1-2; no clear D. Trimming cost V 0 bases and J 2 bases, with 16 bases left between them. The germline V gene encodes CDR1 MNHEY and CDR2 SVGEGT. This CDR3 spans 17 amino acids. CDR3 sequence: CASSYSRQRQINYGYTF. The CDR3 DNA reads TGTGCCAGCAGTTACTCGAGACAAAGGCAGATCAACTATGGCTACACCTTC.

J is TRBJ1-1 and V is TRBV19, with 9 bases aligning to TRBD1. Per germline, CDR1 LNHDA and CDR2 SQIVND (reference sequence). This CDR3 is built from 15 residues. Trimming cost V 6 bases and J 1 base; bases outside gene matches: 6. For the CDR3, the DNA is TGTGCCAGTAGACCGGGACAGGGTGGGAACACTGAAGCTTTCTTT. Residues: CASRPGQGGNTEAFF.

This CDR3 reads CASSSGQNYGYTF. The CDR3 nucleotides are TGTGCCAGCAGCTCGGGACAGAACTATGGCTACACCTTC. This chain joins TRBV5-8 and TRBJ1-2, with TRBD1 identical over 7 bases. This CDR3 region has 13 residues. Germline assignment: CDR1 SGHTS and CDR2 YDEGEE. With 3 bases clipped from V and 2 bases from J, the junction kept 1 base outside the gene matches.

This clone was counted a few times. V and J are TRBV6-5 and TRBJ2-7; 8 bases line up with TRBD1. The CDR3 spans 15 residues. With V trimmed by 6 bases and J by 0 bases, 7 bases remained unmatched. In germline, CDR1 is MNHEY, CDR2 SVGAGI. The CDR3: CASRTGASSSYEQYF. The CDR3 DNA sequence: TGTGCCAGCAGGACAGGGGCGTCCAGCTCCTACGAGCAGTACTTC.

The rearrangement joins TRBV4-1 to TRBJ1-2, with D possibly TRBD1 on 5 matching bases. Germline-derived CDR1 and CDR2 are MGHRA and YSYEKL. This CDR3 is built from 13 residues. Trimming took off 0 bases at V and 7 bases at J, with 9 bases between the two ends. The DNA for the CDR3 is TGCGCCAGCAGCCAAGACAGGGTCGCTGGCTACACCTTC. It yields the protein CASSQDRVAGYTF.

This clone was seen once. The genes are TRBV28 and TRBJ2-7; 7 nucleotides agree with TRBD2. J was trimmed by 0 bases and V by 10 bases; bases with no gene match: 21. CDR3 length: 18 residues. CDR1 and CDR2 from the germline V gene are MDHEN and SYDVKM. The CDR3 spells CATILRGDRGVISYEQYF. In DNA, the CDR3 is TGTGCCACCATCCTGCGCGGGGACCGGGGGGTCATCTCCTACGAGCAGTACTTC.

V gene TRBV5-6 combines with J gene TRBJ2-5; D call uncertain. Germline V gene data show CDR1 as SGHDT and CDR2 as YYEEEE. V shed 6 bases and J shed 1 base, with 19 bases lying between them. CDR3 length: 16 amino acids. The CDR3 loop is CASNPLGPLSQETQYF. DNA for the CDR3: TGTGCCAGCAACCCACTTGGGCCGTTATCCCAAGAGACCCAGTACTTC.